One and the same sample provided the 5 T cell receptor beta chains below, sequenced in a study of blood T cell repertoires in COVID-19. The table came from immunoSEQ multiplex PCR; TCRdb's copy has only in-frame clones and leaves some out. Among roughly 190,000 clones listed, about 90% were seen once. The specimen sequenced was peripheral blood. The source is a woman in her sixties or seventies with COVID-19, enrolled during active disease.

CDR3 sequence: CATSDIGQGRVGELFF. The CDR3, as DNA: TGTGCCACCAGTGATATCGGACAGGGGCGGGTCGGGGAGCTGTTTTTT. This chain uses TRBV24-1 with TRBJ2-2, with 9 bases matching TRBD1. Trimming cost V 3 bases and J 7 bases; bases outside gene matches: 8. This CDR3 comprises 16 residues. Germline loops: CDR1 KGHDR, CDR2 SFDVKD.

The chain employs TRBV11-2 and TRBJ1-1; TRBD1 might be the D (5 bases). V was clipped by 1 base and J by 10 bases, with 22 bases between them. The CDR3 extends over 16 amino acids. Germline V gene sequence: CDR1 SGHAT, CDR2 FQNNGV. CDR3 region: CASSLGGLGRGRRAFF. In DNA, the CDR3 is TGTGCCAGCAGCTTAGGGGGCCTAGGGAGGGGACGTCGAGCTTTCTTT. The full variable domain, in which reference TRBV11-2 and TRBJ1-1 provide the parts outside the CDR3, is EAGVAQSPRYKIIEKRQSVAFWCNPISGHATLYWYQQILGQGPKLLIQFQNNGVVDDSQLPKDRFSAERLKGVDSTLKIQPAKLEDSAVYLCASSLGGLGRGRRAFFGQGTRLTVV.

This clone appeared a single time. The CDR3 spells CASSQDSAGQPQHF. The CDR3 coding sequence is TGCGCCAGCAGCCAAGACAGTGCCGGGCAGCCCCAGCATTTT. This chain links TRBV4-1 with TRBJ1-5; D is undetermined. Trimming pared 0 bases from V and 7 bases from J, leaving 10 bases between. Germline CDR1 reads MGHRA; CDR2 reads YSYEKL. The CDR3 has 14 residues.

This clone has a single count. The V call is TRBV27, the J call TRBJ1-2; D unclear. Trimming removed 2 bases at V and 0 bases at J, with 13 bases between. The germline gives CDR1 MNHEY, CDR2 SMNVEV (reference sequence). This CDR3 has 16 residues. CDR3 sequence: CASSLGPPEANYGYTF. The CDR3 DNA sequence: TGTGCCAGCAGTTTAGGCCCGCCTGAGGCTAACTATGGCTACACCTTC.

This chain joins TRBV18 and TRBJ2-3; no reliable D call. V lost 6 bases and J 5 bases, leaving 12 bases between the germline ends. This CDR3 has 13 residues. Germline V lookup: CDR1 KGHSH, CDR2 LQKENI. The CDR3 loop reads CASSRIPVDTQYF. The DNA for the CDR3 is TGTGCCAGCTCCCGTATCCCTGTAGATACGCAGTATTTT.